This TCR beta chain was observed in a study of blood T cells in healthy people across ages. The CDR3 totals 14 residues. Germline loops: CDR1 MNHNY, CDR2 SVGAGI (reference sequence). Primed by a sample-barcoded 5' primer and a J-beta primer mix, a second PCR proceeded for about 7 to 12 cycles. TCRdb processed the 5' RACE reads anew with MiXCR; each CDR3 protein has one entry. The table shows about 1.8 million distinct CDR3 sequences, with 40% to 55% occurring only once. V is TRBV6-6 and J is TRBJ2-5; 8 positions match TRBD1. The DNA end favors TRBJ2-7, so the J call may be wrong. The sample was blood. The receptor was isolated from a middle-aged woman in good health. CDR3 protein: CASSPSRGQDEQYF. The CDR3 region has the DNA TGTGCCAGCAGTCCGAGCAGGGGGCAGGACGAGCAGTACTTC.